The 14 T cell receptor beta chains in this list originate from one sample, sequenced in a study of cytomegalovirus exposure and HLA in healthy donors. It was with 60 Vbeta and 13 Jbeta primers that the PCR ran. Generated by immunoSEQ multiplex PCR, the TCRdb table keeps only in-frame clones and is missing some. In the table there are about 130,000 clones, roughly two thirds of which are singletons. The material sequenced was PBMCs. The receptor source for this set is a man aged 25 to 45 in good health and CMV-seropositive.

The chain is built from TRBV5-8 and TRBJ2-2; 11 bases agree with TRBD2. CDR3 length: 17 amino acids. The germline V gene has CDR1 SGHTS and CDR2 YDEGEE. With V trimmed by 0 bases and J by 5 bases, 6 bases remained unmatched. This chain's CDR3 is CASSLVGASGRTGELFF. CDR3 DNA: TGTGCCAGCAGCTTGGTTGGTGCTAGCGGGAGGACCGGGGAGCTGTTTTTT.

With regard to this clone: Other DNA sequences in this sample translate to the same CDR3. The V gene is TRBV2, the J gene TRBJ2-2; D is perhaps TRBD1 (5 bases). The V end lost 2 bases, the J end lost 4 bases, and 11 bases lay between the germline ends. The CDR3 spans 15 residues. Germline CDR1 SNHLY, CDR2 FYNNEI. The DNA of the CDR3 is TGTGCCAGCAGTGAAATCAGGGTCGGCACCGGGGAGCTGTTTTTT. Its protein is CASSEIRVGTGELFF.

This clone occurred a few times. The chain links TRBV5-1 to TRBJ2-2; the match to TRBD1 covers 9 bases. The germline gives CDR1 SGHRS, CDR2 YFSETQ. The CDR3 is made up of 15 amino acids. With V trimmed by 0 bases and J by 7 bases, 4 bases remained unmatched. CDR3 DNA: TGCGCCAGCAGCTTGGGGACAGGGGTCCACGGGGAGCTGTTTTTT. Protein sequence: CASSLGTGVHGELFF.

The V and J genes are TRBV11-3 and TRBJ2-5; 14 bases fit TRBD2. This CDR3 has 17 residues. In germline, CDR1 is SGHNT, CDR2 YENEEA. The J segment lost 2 bases and the V segment lost 5 bases, leaving 7 bases of the junction unmatched. CDR3 nucleotide sequence: TGTGCCAGCAGCCCCGGGACTAGCGGGAGCTTTCAAGAGACCCAGTACTTC. Protein: CASSPGTSGSFQETQYF.

This sequence joins TRBV2 and TRBJ2-7; D is perhaps TRBD2 (6 bases). Deletions cut 4 bases from V and 2 bases from J, with 21 bases between. The CDR3 consists of 17 residues. Germline V gene sequence: CDR1 SNHLY, CDR2 FYNNEI. DNA for the CDR3: TGTGCCAGCAGTGGAAAGGGACTTCGGATTTCTACCTACGAGCAGTACTTC. Protein: CASSGKGLRISTYEQYF.

The gene calls are TRBV28 and TRBJ1-5, with unresolved D. The germline gives CDR1 MDHEN, CDR2 SYDVKM. The CDR3 sequence is 11 residues long. Trimming took 8 bases from V and 5 from J, leaving 7 bases between them. CDR3 sequence (DNA): TGTGCCAGCCAGAAAGATCAGCCCCAGCATTTT. Amino acids: CASQKDQPQHF.

In this sample, this clone turned up once. V gene TRBV5-1 combines with J gene TRBJ2-7; D not resolved. Germline assignment: CDR1 SGHRS and CDR2 YFSETQ. V was trimmed by 0 bases and J by 2 bases, leaving 12 bases between them. This CDR3 has 15 residues. The DNA of the CDR3 is TGCGCCAGCAGCTTGGGACACCCATTCCCCTACGAGCAGTACTTC. This sequence encodes CASSLGHPFPYEQYF.

The chain's CDR3 is CSPVGASGTQYF. In DNA form, the CDR3 reads TGCAGCCCTGTGGGGGCCTCTGGGACCCAGTACTTC. The chain joins TRBV29-1 to TRBJ2-5, with a tentative D call TRBD1 (6 bases). V was cut by 8 bases and J by 7 bases, with 17 bases left in between. CDR1 SQVTM and CDR2 ANQGSEA come from the germline V gene. The CDR3 has 12 amino acids.

The genes are TRBV5-4 and TRBJ2-7, with D unclear. The CDR3 consists of 15 residues. V dropped 5 bases and J dropped 4 bases, with 19 bases sitting between them. Germline assignment: CDR1 SGHNT and CDR2 YYREEE (reference sequence). The CDR3 sequence is CASSRSETSFYEQYF. CDR3 in DNA: TGTGCCAGCAGTCGTTCTGAGACAAGCTTTTACGAGCAGTACTTC.

This chain joins TRBV15 and TRBJ2-7; TRBD2 aligns across 10 bases. Germline V gene sequence: CDR1 LNHNV, CDR2 YYDKDF (reference sequence). This CDR3 has 16 amino acids. Germline trimming cut 4 bases from V and 3 bases from J; bases unmatched to any gene: 9. The CDR3: CATSTYGTSVVYEQYF. For the CDR3, the DNA is TGTGCCACCAGCACCTACGGGACTAGCGTCGTCTACGAGCAGTACTTC. Full variable domain (missing parts from reference TRBV15 and TRBJ2-7): DAMVIQNPRYQVTQFGKPVTLSCSQTLNHNVMYWYQQKSSQAPKLLFHYYDKDFNNEADTPDNFQSRRPNTSFCFLDIRSPGLGDTAMYLCATSTYGTSVVYEQYFGPGTRLTVT.

The V and J genes are TRBV5-1 and TRBJ2-2, with 7 bases fitting TRBD2. V lost 4 bases to trimming and J lost 6 bases; unmatched junction nucleotides: 6. Germline V gene lookup returns CDR1 SGHRS and CDR2 YFSETQ. CDR3 size: 14 residues. CDR3 in amino acids: CASSTLTSAGELFF. DNA for the CDR3: TGCGCCAGCAGCACCTTAACTAGCGCCGGGGAGCTGTTTTTT.

The chain has TRBV5-1 and TRBJ2-2, with 11 bases aligning to TRBD1. J was trimmed by 6 bases and V by 4 bases; bases with no gene match: 8. CDR1 and CDR2 from the germline V gene are SGHRS and YFSETQ. The CDR3 is 16 amino acids. CDR3 loop: CASSHNLGQGAGELFF. The CDR3 coding sequence is TGCGCCAGCAGCCATAACCTGGGACAGGGGGCCGGGGAGCTGTTTTTT.

The chain links TRBV10-3 to TRBJ2-1; 9 nucleotides match TRBD2. This CDR3 is built from 16 residues. V gave up 9 bases and J gave up 10 bases; unmatched junction bases: 19. From germline, CDR1 is ENHRY and CDR2 SYGVKD. This CDR3 is CAIATNPTSGGAEQFF. CDR3 in DNA: TGTGCCATTGCGACTAATCCGACTAGCGGTGGGGCGGAGCAGTTCTTC.

The rearrangement uses TRBV7-9 and TRBJ1-3; 8 bases are a match to TRBD1. The CDR3 extends over 14 amino acids. V shed 5 bases, J shed 2 bases, and the junction held 2 bases outside the gene matches. The germline V gene has CDR1 SEHNR and CDR2 FQNEAQ (reference sequence). CDR3 bases: TGTGCCAGCAGCGTACAGGGGGCTGGAAACACCATATATTTT. Translation: CASSVQGAGNTIYF.